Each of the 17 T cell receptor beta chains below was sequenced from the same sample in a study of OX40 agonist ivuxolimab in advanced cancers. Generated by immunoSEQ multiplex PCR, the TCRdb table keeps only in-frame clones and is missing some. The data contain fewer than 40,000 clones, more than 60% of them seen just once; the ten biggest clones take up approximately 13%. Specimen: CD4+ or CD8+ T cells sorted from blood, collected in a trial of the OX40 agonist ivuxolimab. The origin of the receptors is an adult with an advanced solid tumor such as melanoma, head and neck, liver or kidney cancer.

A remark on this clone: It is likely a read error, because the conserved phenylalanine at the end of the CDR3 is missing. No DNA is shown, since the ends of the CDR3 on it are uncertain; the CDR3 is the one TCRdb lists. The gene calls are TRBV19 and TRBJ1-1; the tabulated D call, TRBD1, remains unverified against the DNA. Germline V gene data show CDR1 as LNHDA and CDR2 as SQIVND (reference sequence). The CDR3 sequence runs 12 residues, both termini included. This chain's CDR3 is CASRMERGPTFT.

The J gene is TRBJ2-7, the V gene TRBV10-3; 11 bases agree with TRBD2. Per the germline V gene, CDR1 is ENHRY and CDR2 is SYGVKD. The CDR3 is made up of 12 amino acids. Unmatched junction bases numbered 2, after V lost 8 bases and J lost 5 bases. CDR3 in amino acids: CAIRGLADEQYF. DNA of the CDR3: TGTGCCATCCGGGGACTAGCGGACGAGCAGTACTTC.

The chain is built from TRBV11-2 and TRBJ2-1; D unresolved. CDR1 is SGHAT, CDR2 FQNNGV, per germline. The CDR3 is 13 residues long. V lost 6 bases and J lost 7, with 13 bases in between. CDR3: CASSPPLRNEQFF. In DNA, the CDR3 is TGTGCCAGCAGTCCTCCTCTGCGAAATGAGCAGTTCTTC.

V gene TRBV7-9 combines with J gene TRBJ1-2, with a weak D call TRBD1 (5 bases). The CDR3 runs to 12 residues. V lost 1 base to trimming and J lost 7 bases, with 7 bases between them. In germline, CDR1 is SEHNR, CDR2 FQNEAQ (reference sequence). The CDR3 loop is CASSLDRSGYTF. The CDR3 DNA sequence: TGTGCCAGCAGCTTAGACAGGAGTGGCTACACCTTC.

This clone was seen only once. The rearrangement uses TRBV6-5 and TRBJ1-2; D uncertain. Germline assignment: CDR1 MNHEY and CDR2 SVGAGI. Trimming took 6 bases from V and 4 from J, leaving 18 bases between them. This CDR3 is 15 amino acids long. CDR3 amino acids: CASSPELGGLYGYTF. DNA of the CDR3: TGTGCCAGCAGCCCCGAATTGGGCGGACTCTATGGCTACACCTTC.

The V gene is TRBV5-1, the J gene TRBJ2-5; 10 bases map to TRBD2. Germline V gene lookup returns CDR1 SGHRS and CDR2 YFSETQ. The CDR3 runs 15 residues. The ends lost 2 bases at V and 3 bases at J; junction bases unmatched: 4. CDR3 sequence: CASSFFLAGEETQYF. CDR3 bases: TGCGCCAGCAGCTTTTTCCTAGCGGGAGAAGAGACCCAGTACTTC.

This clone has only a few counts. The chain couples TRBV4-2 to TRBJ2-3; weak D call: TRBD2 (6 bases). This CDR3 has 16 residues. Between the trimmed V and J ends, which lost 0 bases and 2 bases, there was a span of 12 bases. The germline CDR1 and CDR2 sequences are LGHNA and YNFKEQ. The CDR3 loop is CASSQDVGSPTDTQYF. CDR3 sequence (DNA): TGTGCCAGCAGCCAAGACGTCGGGAGTCCCACAGATACGCAGTATTTT.

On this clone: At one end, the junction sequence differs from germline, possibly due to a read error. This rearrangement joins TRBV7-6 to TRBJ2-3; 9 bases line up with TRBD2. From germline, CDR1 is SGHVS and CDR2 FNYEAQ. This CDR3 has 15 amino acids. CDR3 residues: CASTLVAGGSDTQYF. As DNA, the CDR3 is TGTGCCAGCACCTTAGTGGCGGGAGGGTCGGATACGCAGTATTTT.

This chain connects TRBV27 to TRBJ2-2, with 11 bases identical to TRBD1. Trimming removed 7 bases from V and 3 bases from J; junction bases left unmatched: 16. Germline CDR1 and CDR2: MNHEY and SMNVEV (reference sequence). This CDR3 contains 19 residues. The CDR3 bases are TGTGCCAGCACCCCCCTCCGGACAGGGGGCGGGAGACACACCGGGGAGCTGTTTTTT. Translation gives CASTPLRTGGGRHTGELFF.

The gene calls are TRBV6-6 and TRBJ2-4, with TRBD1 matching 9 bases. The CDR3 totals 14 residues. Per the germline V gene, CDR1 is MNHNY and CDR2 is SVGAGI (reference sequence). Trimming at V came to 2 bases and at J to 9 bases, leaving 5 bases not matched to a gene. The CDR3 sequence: CASSYGQGMGIQYF. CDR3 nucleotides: TGTGCCAGCAGTTACGGACAGGGGATGGGCATTCAGTACTTC.

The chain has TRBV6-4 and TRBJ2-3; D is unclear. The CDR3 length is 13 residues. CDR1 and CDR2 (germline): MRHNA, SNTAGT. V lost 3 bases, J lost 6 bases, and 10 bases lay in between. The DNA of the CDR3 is TGTGCCAGCAGTGAAGAGGCCACCGATACGCAGTATTTT. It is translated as CASSEEATDTQYF.

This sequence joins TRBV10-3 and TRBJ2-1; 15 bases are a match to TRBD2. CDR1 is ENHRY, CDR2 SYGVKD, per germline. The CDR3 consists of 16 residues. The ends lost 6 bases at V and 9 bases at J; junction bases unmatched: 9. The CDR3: CAISSGLAGGAGEQFF. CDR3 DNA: TGTGCCATCAGCTCTGGACTAGCGGGAGGGGCGGGTGAGCAGTTCTTC.

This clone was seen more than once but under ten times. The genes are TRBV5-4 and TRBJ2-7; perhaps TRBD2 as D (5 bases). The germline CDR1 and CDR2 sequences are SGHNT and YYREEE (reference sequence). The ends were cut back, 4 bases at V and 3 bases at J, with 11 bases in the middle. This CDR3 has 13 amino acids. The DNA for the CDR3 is TGTGCCAGCAGCGTCCGGGGTGTCTACGAGCAGTACTTC. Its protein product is CASSVRGVYEQYF.

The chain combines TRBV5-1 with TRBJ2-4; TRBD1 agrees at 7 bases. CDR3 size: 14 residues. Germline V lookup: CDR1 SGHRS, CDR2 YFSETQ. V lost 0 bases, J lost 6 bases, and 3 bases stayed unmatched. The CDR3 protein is CASSLGGTVNIQYF. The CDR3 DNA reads TGCGCCAGCAGCTTGGGTGGGACAGTAAACATTCAGTACTTC.

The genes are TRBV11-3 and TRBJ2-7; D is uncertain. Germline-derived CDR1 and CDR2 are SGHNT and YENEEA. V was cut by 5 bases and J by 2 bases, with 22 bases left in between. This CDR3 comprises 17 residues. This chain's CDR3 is CASSRNPGKPPPYEQYF. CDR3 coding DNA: TGTGCCAGCAGCCGAAACCCAGGAAAACCCCCGCCCTACGAGCAGTACTTC.

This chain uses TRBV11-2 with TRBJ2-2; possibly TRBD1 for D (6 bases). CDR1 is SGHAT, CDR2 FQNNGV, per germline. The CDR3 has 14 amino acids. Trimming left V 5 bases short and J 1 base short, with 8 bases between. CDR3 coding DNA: TGTGCCAGCAGCCAGGGGCGGAACACCGGGGAGCTGTTTTTT. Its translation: CASSQGRNTGELFF. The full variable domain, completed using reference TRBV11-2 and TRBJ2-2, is EAGVAQSPRYKIIEKRQSVAFWCNPISGHATLYWYQQILGQGPKLLIQFQNNGVVDDSQLPKDRFSAERLKGVDSTLKIQPAKLEDSAVYLCASSQGRNTGELFFGEGSRLTVL.

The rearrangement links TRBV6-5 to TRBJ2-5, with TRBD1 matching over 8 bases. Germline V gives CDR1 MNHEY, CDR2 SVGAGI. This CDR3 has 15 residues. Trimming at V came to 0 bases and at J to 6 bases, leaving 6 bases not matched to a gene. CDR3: CASSYSRGQAKTQYF. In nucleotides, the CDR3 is TGTGCCAGCAGTTACTCGAGGGGACAGGCAAAGACCCAGTACTTC.